A single sample gave rise to the 2 T cell receptor beta chains below, sequenced in a study of CXCR3-negative and CXCR3-positive naive CD8 T cells. Study-level results: Hydrophobicity of TRB CDR3s was greater in CXCR3-positive naive cells than in CXCR3-negative naive cells.

Their antigens are not known. Libraries of TRB cDNA were made by 5' RACE and carried UMIs. TCRdb derives one entry per CDR3 protein from the 5' RACE reads, leaving out DNA. The sample's table shows 150,000 to 180,000 distinct CDR3 sequences. Material: naive CXCR3+ CD8+ T cells from blood. Subset indicated: CD45RO-CCR7+CD27+CD95- naive CD8+ T cells expressing CXCR3 (TNR3+). All receptors derive from a human donor in good health. Some clones in this sample may be carry-over from other donors' samples.

The chain combines TRBV9 with TRBJ2-1; TCRdb names TRBD2, which stays unverified in the absence of DNA. Germline CDR1 SGDLS, CDR2 YYNGEE. CDR3 length equals 15 residues. The CDR3 sequence is CASSPSAGTSNEQFF. Full variable domain (outside the CDR3, taken from reference TRBV9 and TRBJ2-1): DSGVTQTPKHLITATGQRVTLRCSPRSGDLSVYWYQQSLDQGLQFLIQYYNGEERAKGNILERFSAQQFPDLHSELNLSSLELGDSALYFCASSPSAGTSNEQFFGPGTRLTVL.

The chain couples TRBV25-1 to TRBJ2-2; as DNA is missing, the TRBD1 call by TCRdb cannot be tested. The CDR3 has 19 amino acids. Germline V gene sequence: CDR1 MGHDK, CDR2 SYGVNS. The CDR3 is CASSEYYVGQGKNTGELFF.